Listed here is a single T cell receptor beta chain. Its target is unknown. The record originates from a study of cytomegalovirus exposure and HLA in healthy donors. General study findings and limits: Rare sequences made up most TCRs, while some public TCRs were found in many donors. Specificity of three CMV-associated chains for CMV antigens was verified in vitro. According to a subsequent analysis, TCR clusters identified in the first cohort showed a tendency to co-occur across the 100 to 150 validation repertoires. The authors listed around 150 TCR beta chains as cytomegalovirus-associated.

Assay used: immunoSEQ multiplex PCR; TCRdb lists only in-frame clones, some missing. The table shows about 260,000 clones, with 90% occurring only once. The clonotype comes from a woman in her twenties or thirties in good health and CMV-seronegative. The source material was PBMCs.

In DNA, the CDR3 is TGTGCCAGCAGTTCAACAGGGGCGTCCTACAATGAGCAGTTCTTC. Protein product: CASSSTGASYNEQFF. The genes are TRBV28 and TRBJ2-1, with TRBD1 matching 7 bases. Germline CDR1 MDHEN, CDR2 SYDVKM. After removal of 4 bases from V and 1 base from J, the junction contained 4 bases not matched to a gene. CDR3 length: 15 amino acids.